A single sample gave rise to the 31 T cell receptor beta chains below, sequenced in a study of blood T cell repertoires in COVID-19. Measured with immunoSEQ multiplex PCR; TCRdb has only the in-frame clones, and not every one. The sample contains over 150,000 clones, roughly 84% of which appear only once. The specimen was peripheral blood. These receptors were collected from a woman aged 40 to 49 with COVID-19, enrolled during active disease.

V usage is TRBV2 and J usage is TRBJ2-3; 13 nucleotides line up with TRBD2. Looked up from germline, CDR1 is SNHLY and CDR2 is FYNNEI. This CDR3 spans 18 amino acids. The V segment lost 6 bases and the J segment 5 bases; nucleotides outside the gene matches: 14. CDR3: CASSRPTSGRAQGDTQYF. The CDR3 DNA reads as TGTGCCAGCAGCCGACCCACTAGCGGGAGGGCCCAGGGAGATACGCAGTATTTT.

This chain uses TRBV19 with TRBJ1-2; TRBD1 matches 9 bases. Germline V gene sequence: CDR1 LNHDA, CDR2 SQIVND (reference sequence). The CDR3 length is 15 residues. J gave up 8 bases and V 4 bases, and 11 bases lay outside the gene matches. CDR3 protein: CASSTQGQGDVGYTF. CDR3 DNA sequence: TGTGCCAGTAGTACCCAGGGACAGGGCGATGTGGGCTACACCTTC.

This chain links TRBV30 with TRBJ1-2; D perhaps matches TRBD1 (5 bases). Germline V gene sequence: CDR1 GTSNPN, CDR2 SVGIG (reference sequence). The CDR3 spans 11 residues. Between the trimmed V and J ends, which lost 4 bases and 5 bases, there was a span of 8 bases. The CDR3 nucleotides are TGTGCCTGGAAAAGGGGTTATGGCTACACCTTC. Translating gives CAWKRGYGYTF.

The CDR3 protein is CASSSTKGDEQYF. CDR3 nucleotides: TGCGCCAGCAGCTCGACAAAGGGGGACGAGCAGTACTTC. The V call is TRBV5-1, the J call TRBJ2-7, with D tentatively TRBD1 (6 bases). CDR3 length: 13 residues. Germline assignment: CDR1 SGHRS and CDR2 YFSETQ. Trimming cost V 3 bases and J 5 bases, with 12 bases left between them.

V usage is TRBV7-2 and J usage is TRBJ2-2; 8 bases align to TRBD2. CDR3 size: 17 residues. Germline assignment: CDR1 SGHTA and CDR2 FQGNSA. V lost 1 base to trimming and J lost 6 bases; unmatched junction nucleotides: 10. The chain's CDR3 is CASSLVPGRGVSGELFF. The CDR3 coding sequence is TGTGCCAGCAGCTTAGTGCCCGGGAGGGGGGTTTCCGGGGAGCTGTTTTTT.

This clone was seen a single time. The chain couples TRBV29-1 to TRBJ1-2; D perhaps matches TRBD1 (5 bases). V lost 6 bases, J lost 3 bases, and 11 bases lay in between. Germline lookup yields CDR1 SQVTM and CDR2 ANQGSEA. CDR3 length equals 12 residues. For the CDR3, the DNA is TGCAGCGTCCAGGGCGGTTACTATGGCTACACCTTC. Translated: CSVQGGYYGYTF.

The chain combines TRBV18 with TRBJ2-5, with a weak D call TRBD2 (6 bases). Germline values: CDR1 KGHSH, CDR2 LQKENI. CDR3 length: 14 amino acids. The germline V and J ends were trimmed by 2 bases and 5 bases, with 12 bases remaining between them. The CDR3 DNA is TGTGCCAGCTCACCAAACAAGGGGAGGGAGACCCAGTACTTC. The encoded protein is CASSPNKGRETQYF.

This sequence joins TRBV7-9 and TRBJ2-3, with a weak D call TRBD2 (6 bases). The germline gives CDR1 SEHNR, CDR2 FQNEAQ (reference sequence). This CDR3 region has 18 residues. Trimming took off 1 base at V and 5 bases at J, with 22 bases between the two ends. CDR3 in DNA: TGTGCCAGCAGCTTAGTGGATGGGGACTCAGGGCTAGTAGATACGCAGTATTTT. Its protein is CASSLVDGDSGLVDTQYF.

This clone was found a few times. The V gene is TRBV27, the J gene TRBJ2-7; D not certain. Germline assignment: CDR1 MNHEY and CDR2 SMNVEV (reference sequence). There are 14 residues in the CDR3. The V gene lost 2 bases and the J gene lost 4 bases, with 12 bases spanning the gap. Here the CDR3 DNA reads TGTGCCAGCAGTTTAGGGCTCAGTGGGTACGAGCAGTACTTC. Encoded protein: CASSLGLSGYEQYF.

The chain recombines TRBV6-6 with TRBJ1-2; 8 nucleotides match TRBD1. Germline CDR1 and CDR2: MNHNY and SVGAGI (reference sequence). The ends lost 5 bases at V and 7 bases at J; junction bases unmatched: 9. This CDR3 has 14 amino acids. DNA of the CDR3: TGTGCCAGCAGTCCCCTCCTCGGACAGGGTGGCTACACCTTC. Translated: CASSPLLGQGGYTF.

V is TRBV28 and J is TRBJ1-2; no clear D. Deletions cut 2 bases from V and 5 bases from J, with 9 bases between. CDR1 is MDHEN and CDR2 is SYDVKM in the germline V gene. The CDR3 totals 13 residues. The CDR3 region is CASSLVARYGYTF. In nucleotides, the CDR3 is TGTGCCAGCAGTTTAGTGGCTCGATATGGCTACACCTTC.

The chain uses TRBV2 and TRBJ1-4; 10 bases fit TRBD1. Per germline, CDR1 SNHLY and CDR2 FYNNEI. V dropped 4 bases and J dropped 9; count of bases not matched to a gene: 2. There are 13 residues in the CDR3. The CDR3 protein is CASSGTGGKKLFF. CDR3 coding DNA: TGTGCCAGCAGTGGGACAGGGGGGAAAAAACTGTTTTTT. Variable domain in full (rest from reference TRBV2 and TRBJ1-4): EPEVTQTPSHQVTQMGQEVILRCVPISNHLYFYWYRQILGQKVEFLVSFYNNEISEKSEIFDDQFSVERPDGSNFTLKIRSTKLEDSAMYFCASSGTGGKKLFFGSGTQLSVL.

The chain couples TRBV6-5 to TRBJ2-2; TRBD2 agrees at 13 bases. The germline V gene has CDR1 MNHEY and CDR2 SVGAGI. This CDR3 contains 15 residues. V shed 5 bases, J shed 7 bases, and the junction held 4 bases outside the gene matches. CDR3: CASSRLAGGLGELFF. The CDR3 DNA follows: TGTGCCAGCAGTAGACTAGCGGGAGGTCTCGGGGAGCTGTTTTTT.

The rearrangement uses TRBV5-1 and TRBJ1-1, with a weak D call TRBD1 (5 bases). From germline, CDR1 is SGHRS and CDR2 YFSETQ. CDR3 length: 14 amino acids. The ends were cut back, 6 bases at V and 7 bases at J, with 19 bases in the middle. The CDR3 loop reads CASTGGNIVNEAFF. CDR3 nucleotide sequence: TGCGCCAGCACGGGGGGAAATATTGTCAATGAAGCTTTCTTT.

This chain connects TRBV29-1 to TRBJ1-5; the match to TRBD1 covers 9 bases. The germline CDR1 and CDR2 sequences are SQVTM and ANQGSEA. J gave up 4 bases and V 7 bases, and 8 bases lay outside the gene matches. The CDR3 is made up of 14 amino acids. CDR3 in amino acids: CSAATGGTNQPQHF. The CDR3 nucleotides read TGCAGCGCCGCTACAGGGGGCACGAATCAGCCCCAGCATTTT.

This chain joins TRBV11-3 and TRBJ1-1; the D gene is possibly TRBD1 (5 bases). Germline V lookup: CDR1 SGHNT, CDR2 YENEEA. The CDR3 sequence is 13 residues long. The ends were cut back, 8 bases at V and 1 base at J, with 11 bases in the middle. This CDR3 reads CASGTGGNTEAFF. The CDR3, as DNA: TGTGCCAGCGGGACGGGGGGGAACACTGAAGCTTTCTTT.

J is TRBJ1-1 and V is TRBV10-3, with a weak D call TRBD1 (5 bases). Between the trimmed V and J ends, which lost 2 bases and 4 bases, there was a span of 8 bases. The CDR3 runs 13 residues. From germline, CDR1 is ENHRY and CDR2 SYGVKD. The CDR3 nucleotides read TGTGCCATCAGTGAGACAGGCAGCACTGAAGCTTTCTTT. Protein product: CAISETGSTEAFF.

V usage is TRBV25-1 and J usage is TRBJ1-2; TRBD1 matches at 8 bases. CDR3 size: 14 residues. Germline lookup yields CDR1 MGHDK and CDR2 SYGVNS. Losses at the gene ends were 3 bases for V and 7 bases for J; bases not matched to a gene: 7. The CDR3 loop is CASSDWTGQLGYTF. Written as DNA, the CDR3 is TGTGCCAGCAGTGACTGGACAGGGCAACTTGGCTACACCTTC.

This CDR3 is CASSFPWTGGDEQYF. The CDR3 DNA reads as TGTGCCAGCAGCTTTCCTTGGACAGGGGGCGACGAGCAGTACTTC. The rearrangement uses TRBV5-4 and TRBJ2-7; 11 bases align to TRBD1. V gave up 2 bases and J gave up 5 bases; unmatched junction bases: 6. The germline gives CDR1 SGHNT, CDR2 YYREEE (reference sequence). The CDR3 extends over 15 amino acids.

V usage is TRBV28 and J usage is TRBJ1-1; 10 bases agree with TRBD1. J was trimmed by 7 bases and V by 0 bases; bases with no gene match: 17. Germline lookup yields CDR1 MDHEN and CDR2 SYDVKM. The length of the CDR3 is 19 residues. The CDR3 region is CASSLWSGDRGYEGREAFF. In DNA form, the CDR3 reads TGTGCCAGCAGTTTATGGTCGGGGGACAGGGGCTATGAGGGGCGTGAAGCTTTCTTT.

This clone was recorded a few times. This chain links TRBV5-1 with TRBJ2-3, with 7 bases that match TRBD2. From germline, CDR1 is SGHRS and CDR2 YFSETQ. The junction had 7 bases not matched to a gene; V was cut back by 2 bases and J by 1 base. CDR3 length: 16 residues. CDR3 DNA: TGCGCCAGCAGCTTCGGTGGGAGGGGTCGCACAGATACGCAGTATTTT. Encoded protein: CASSFGGRGRTDTQYF.

The chain recombines TRBV7-2 with TRBJ1-3, with no clear D. The length of the CDR3 is 14 residues. V lost 3 bases and J lost 1, with 7 bases in between. Germline loops: CDR1 SGHTA, CDR2 FQGNSA. CDR3 nucleotides: TGTGCCAGCAGCTTCGGTAGATCTGGAAACACCATATATTTT. Translating it yields CASSFGRSGNTIYF. Based on the CDR3 plus reference TRBV7-2 and TRBJ1-3, the full variable domain is GAGVSQSPSNKVTEKGKDVELRCDPISGHTALYWYRQSLGQGLEFLIYFQGNSAPDKSGLPSDRFSAERTGGSVSTLTIQRTQQEDSAVYLCASSFGRSGNTIYFGEGSWLTVV.

The chain links TRBV12-3 or TRBV12-4 to TRBJ1-3; D unresolved. V was trimmed by 3 bases and J by 4 bases, leaving 7 bases between them. CDR3 length: 13 amino acids. CDR3 bases: TGTGCCAGCAGTTTCAGTTCCGGAAACACCATATATTTT. This encodes CASSFSSGNTIYF.

Concerning this clone: The same CDR3 arises from other DNA sequences in this sample as well. The chain carries TRBV27 and TRBJ2-7; TRBD1 agrees at 10 bases. After removal of 3 bases from V and 1 base from J, the junction contained 3 bases not matched to a gene. The CDR3 runs 15 residues. Germline lookup yields CDR1 MNHEY and CDR2 SMNVEV (reference sequence). This chain's CDR3 is CASSFPGQGSYEQYF. CDR3 DNA: TGTGCCAGCAGTTTCCCGGGACAGGGGTCCTACGAGCAGTACTTC.

V usage is TRBV7-6 and J usage is TRBJ2-7; D not resolved. Germline assignment: CDR1 SGHVS and CDR2 FNYEAQ. The CDR3 runs 15 residues. Trimming left V 0 bases short and J 3 bases short, with 12 bases between. As DNA, the CDR3 is TGTGCCAGCAGCTTAGCGCGGCTAGGTTACTACGAGCAGTACTTC. It encodes CASSLARLGYYEQYF.

The chain has TRBV5-1 and TRBJ1-5; D not resolved. This CDR3 spans 14 amino acids. Per the germline V gene, CDR1 is SGHRS and CDR2 is YFSETQ. The ends were cut back, 0 bases at V and 4 bases at J, with 8 bases in the middle. CDR3 bases: TGCGCCAGCAGCTTGGACAGAACGAATCAGCCCCAGCATTTT. Its protein product is CASSLDRTNQPQHF.

The gene calls are TRBV29-1 and TRBJ2-3, with a possible D match to TRBD2 (5 bases). Between the trimmed V and J ends, which lost 7 bases and 2 bases, there was a span of 19 bases. Germline loops: CDR1 SQVTM, CDR2 ANQGSEA. The length of the CDR3 is 15 residues. The CDR3 nucleotides read TGCAGCGGGGTGAGGGAACTGCCACTCACAGATACGCAGTATTTT. Translating gives CSGVRELPLTDTQYF.

The table lists this clone with a few counts. V is TRBV11-2 and J is TRBJ2-2; 10 nucleotides align to TRBD1. Germline V lookup: CDR1 SGHAT, CDR2 FQNNGV. Germline trimming cut 2 bases from V and 7 bases from J; bases unmatched to any gene: 10. The CDR3 totals 17 residues. The CDR3 DNA reads TGTGCCAGCAGCTTACTTGGGCGGGACAGGGGTAACGGGGAGCTGTTTTTT. Protein product: CASSLLGRDRGNGELFF. Full variable domain (missing parts from reference TRBV11-2 and TRBJ2-2): EAGVAQSPRYKIIEKRQSVAFWCNPISGHATLYWYQQILGQGPKLLIQFQNNGVVDDSQLPKDRFSAERLKGVDSTLKIQPAKLEDSAVYLCASSLLGRDRGNGELFFGEGSRLTVL.

The chain couples TRBV6-5 to TRBJ2-1; 11 bases are shared with TRBD1. Germline V CDR1 and CDR2: MNHEY, SVGAGI. V lost 6 bases to trimming and J lost 7 bases; unmatched junction nucleotides: 5. This CDR3 spans 14 amino acids. In DNA, the CDR3 is TGTGCCAGCAGAAGGACAGGGGGCAAGAATGAGCAGTTCTTC. It specifies CASRRTGGKNEQFF.

The chain carries TRBV7-9 and TRBJ2-7; 7 bases match TRBD1. V lost 5 bases to trimming and J lost 4 bases; unmatched junction nucleotides: 14. The CDR3 has 16 amino acids. Germline V gene lookup returns CDR1 SEHNR and CDR2 FQNEAQ (reference sequence). The chain's CDR3 is CASSADRVRGRYEQYF. Written as DNA, the CDR3 is TGTGCCAGCAGCGCAGACAGGGTACGGGGTCGATACGAGCAGTACTTC.

The V call is TRBV12-3 or TRBV12-4, the J call TRBJ1-2; D not resolved. The CDR3 consists of 12 residues. V was trimmed by 2 bases and J by 8 bases, leaving 9 bases between them. CDR3 amino acids: CASSLRAWGYTF. The DNA of the CDR3 is TGTGCCAGCAGTTTAAGAGCGTGGGGCTACACCTTC.